The 8 T cell receptor beta chains in this list originate from one sample, sequenced in a study of breast tumors, draining lymph nodes, adjacent tissues. The lymph nodes were axillary draining lymph nodes from breast cancer patients. A single record per CDR3 protein comes from TCRdb applying MiXCR to the multiplex PCR reads. The data contain hundreds of thousands of distinct CDR3 sequences, about 34% of them singletons. Sequencing was done on a sample of axillary lymph node tissue. Receptors originate from a female donor with breast cancer. Some clones in this sample may be carry-over from other donors' samples.

This clonotype was seen a single time. The conserved closing phenylalanine or tryptophan is absent in this CDR3, likely reflecting a read error. The limits of the CDR3 on the DNA are not certain, so only TCRdb's listed CDR3 is given. This chain uses TRBV20-1 with TRBJ2-5; the table's D call TRBD2 went unverified against the DNA. Per the germline V gene, CDR1 is DFQATT and CDR2 is SNEGSKA (reference sequence). From its first to its last residue, the CDR3 has 11 amino acids. The CDR3 protein is CSAPGLAGGPG.

The rearrangement links TRBV10-3 to TRBJ1-1; the match to TRBD1 covers 9 bases. CDR1 is ENHRY, CDR2 SYGVKD, per germline. The CDR3 runs to 13 residues. The V and J ends lost 8 bases and 5 bases, in that order; junction bases with no gene match: 6. CDR3 amino acids: CAIRGTGSTEAFF. DNA for the CDR3: TGTGCCATCCGCGGGACAGGGTCGACTGAAGCTTTCTTT.

The sample holds many counts of this clonotype. The rearrangement uses TRBV19 and TRBJ2-7; TRBD1 is a possible D gene (6 bases). This CDR3 comprises 14 residues. CDR1 and CDR2 (germline): LNHDA, SQIVND (reference sequence). V was cut by 3 bases and J by 4 bases, with 13 bases left in between. The chain's CDR3 is CASSIQGSQYEQYF. The CDR3 nucleotides are TGTGCCAGTAGTATCCAGGGGAGTCAGTACGAGCAGTACTTC.

This clonotype was counted at least ten times. The CDR3 region is CASLPRTSAYEQYF. CDR3 coding DNA: TGTGCCAGCCTTCCCCGGACTAGCGCCTACGAGCAGTACTTC. The V call is TRBV6-2 or TRBV6-3, the J call TRBJ2-7, with 9 bases fitting TRBD2. Looked up from germline, CDR1 is MNHEY and CDR2 is SVGEGT. The CDR3 contains 14 residues. V gave up 8 bases and J gave up 2 bases; unmatched junction bases: 7.

This clonotype showed up many times. The chain has TRBV7-2 and TRBJ1-5, with 8 bases identical to TRBD1. Germline CDR1 reads SGHTA; CDR2 reads FQGNSA. Trimming took 4 bases from V and 2 from J; bases not matched to a gene: 1. This CDR3 spans 14 amino acids. Written as DNA, the CDR3 is TGTGCCAGCAGCTCAGGGGGCGGCAATCAGCCCCAGCATTTT. Protein product: CASSSGGGNQPQHF.

Many counts were recorded for this clonotype. The V and J genes are TRBV19 and TRBJ2-7, with 11 bases fitting TRBD2. CDR3 length: 14 residues. V dropped 9 bases and J dropped 0; count of bases not matched to a gene: 4. Germline loops: CDR1 LNHDA, CDR2 SQIVND (reference sequence). The CDR3 is CASKTSGSSYEQYF. The CDR3 DNA follows: TGTGCCAGCAAAACTAGCGGGAGCTCCTACGAGCAGTACTTC.

Worth noting for this clonotype: A much bigger clone sits one base away, suggesting this may be a read error. The chain is built from TRBV28 and TRBJ2-1, with a tentative D call TRBD2 (6 bases). Germline-derived CDR1 and CDR2 are MDHEN and SYDVKM. The CDR3 covers 13 residues. The CDR3 nucleotides are TGTGCCAGCACCAGGGCAGGGTCGGGGGAGCAGCTCTTC. It translates to CASTRAGSGEQLF.

The table lists this clonotype with many counts. V is TRBV7-9 and J is TRBJ2-5, with D possibly called TRBD1 or TRBD2 (5 bases each). Germline assignment: CDR1 SEHNR and CDR2 FQNEAQ (reference sequence). V was clipped by 5 bases and J by 4 bases, with 17 bases between them. CDR3 length: 15 residues. CDR3 amino acids: CASSPLGGVGETQYF. The CDR3 nucleotides read TGTGCCAGCAGCCCCCTTGGGGGAGTTGGAGAGACCCAGTACTTC.